This T cell receptor beta chain was captured in a study of cytotoxic CD8 clonotypes in ibrutinib-treated CLL. On the study more broadly: Response sampling took place at median 12 months of treatment, range 6 to 36. Study-level findings and limits: Circulating CD8+ T-cell counts were tracked by baseline clonality, which exceeded that of age-matched healthy donors.

CDR1 and CDR2 from the germline V gene are LGHNA and YNFKEQ. V lost 2 bases to trimming and J lost 6 bases, with 11 bases between them. The CDR3 is made up of 15 amino acids. Genomic DNA for TCR beta libraries, about 1.8 micrograms, came from cryopreserved PBMCs. In regard to this clone: What it binds is not known.

The sequencing depth, 1 in 200,000 to 1 in 1 million T cells, was the target. The data were produced by immunoSEQ multiplex PCR, yet TCRdb's version contains in-frame clones alone and is incomplete. Among some 70,000 clones listed, less than 95% were seen once. Sequencing was performed on PBMCs, taken after 12 months of ibrutinib treatment. The source is a human donor with chronic lymphocytic leukemia. V usage is TRBV4-2 and J usage is TRBJ1-6; no definite D call. CDR3 in DNA: TGTGCCAGCAGCCAAAAGGACCGGATTAATTCACCCCTCCACTTT. This codes for CASSQKDRINSPLHF.